One sample yielded the 22 T cell receptor beta chains listed below, sequenced in a study of shared clonotypes between healthy human individuals. Naive CD8 isolation took CD45RO-negative cells positively selected for CCR7 and excluded terminally differentiated effector memory CD45RA+ cells. TCRdb's copy holds only in-frame clones and misses some; the assay was immunoSEQ multiplex PCR. This sample has around 2,000,000 clones, with roughly 91% found just once. The sample was naive CD8+ T cells from PBMCs. The receptor set was obtained from a young man in good health. Some clones in this sample may be carry-over from other donors' samples.

This rearrangement joins TRBV11-1 to TRBJ2-7; TRBD2 agrees at 10 bases. The ends lost 5 bases at V and 3 bases at J; junction bases unmatched: 13. This CDR3 region has 17 residues. Germline V gene data show CDR1 as SGHAT and CDR2 as FQDESV (reference sequence). The CDR3 bases are TGTGCCAGCAGCCCGCCCCTGGGACTAGCGTATAACTACGAGCAGTACTTC. It is translated as CASSPPLGLAYNYEQYF. The full variable domain, with the rest looked up from reference TRBV11-1 and TRBJ2-7, is EAEVAQSPRYKITEKSQAVAFWCDPISGHATLYWYRQILGQGPELLVQFQDESVVDDSQLPKDRFSAERLKGVDSTLKIQPAELGDSAMYLCASSPPLGLAYNYEQYFGPGTRLTVT.

The chain combines TRBV27 with TRBJ2-6; perhaps D is TRBD1 or TRBD2 (5 bases each). Germline lookup yields CDR1 MNHEY and CDR2 SMNVEV (reference sequence). The CDR3 length is 16 residues. V was cut by 8 bases and J by 0 bases, with 14 bases left in between. In nucleotides, the CDR3 is TGTGCCAGCCGCTCCGGGACGAACTCTGGGGCCAACGTCCTGACTTTC. Its protein is CASRSGTNSGANVLTF.

This clone was seen a single time. Other DNA sequences within the sample encode an identical CDR3. The chain combines TRBV13 with TRBJ2-3; D remains ambiguous. The CDR3 is 13 residues long. Trimming removed 5 bases at V and 6 bases at J, with 12 bases between. Germline CDR1 is PRHDT and CDR2 is FYEKMQ (reference sequence). CDR3 loop: CASSPREADTQYF. In DNA, the CDR3 is TGTGCCAGCAGCCCCCGAGAGGCGGATACGCAGTATTTT.

This chain joins TRBV15 and TRBJ1-2; the D is unclear. V was trimmed by 4 bases and J by 4 bases, leaving 10 bases between them. The CDR3 loop spans 13 amino acids. Germline V gives CDR1 LNHNV, CDR2 YYDKDF (reference sequence). The CDR3 DNA sequence: TGTGCCACCAGCAAGTCGGTCGGCTATGGCTACACCTTC. This gives the protein CATSKSVGYGYTF.

The chain employs TRBV27 and TRBJ2-1; D possibly corresponds to TRBD2 (6 bases). Trimming cost V 7 bases and J 6 bases, with 19 bases left between them. Germline CDR1 and CDR2: MNHEY and SMNVEV (reference sequence). This CDR3 has 15 residues. CDR3 residues: CASMGLGDSGNEQFF. The CDR3 DNA sequence: TGTGCCAGCATGGGCTTGGGGGACTCCGGCAATGAGCAGTTCTTC.

The chain is built from TRBV7-9 and TRBJ2-2; D is perhaps TRBD1 (5 bases). Per germline, CDR1 SEHNR and CDR2 FQNEAQ (reference sequence). Trimming removed 8 bases at V and 2 bases at J, with 12 bases between. The CDR3 has 14 residues. The CDR3 DNA reads as TGTGCCAGCGGCCAGGGCCCAAACACCGGGGAGCTGTTTTTT. Amino acids: CASGQGPNTGELFF.

V is TRBV15 and J is TRBJ2-7; 8 positions match TRBD1. Germline CDR1 and CDR2: LNHNV and YYDKDF (reference sequence). CDR3 length: 15 residues. V dropped 0 bases and J dropped 4; count of bases not matched to a gene: 5. The CDR3 loop is CATSRDRGRGYEQYF. CDR3 coding DNA: TGTGCCACCAGCAGAGACAGGGGGCGCGGGTACGAGCAGTACTTC.

The chain recombines TRBV4-1 with TRBJ1-2; possibly TRBD1 for D (5 bases). Per the germline V gene, CDR1 is MGHRA and CDR2 is YSYEKL. The V end lost 1 base, the J end lost 6 bases, and 12 bases lay between the germline ends. There are 14 residues in the CDR3. The CDR3 nucleotides are TGCGCCAGCAGCCAAGCGGGGGTCTTGGATGGCTACACCTTC. This encodes CASSQAGVLDGYTF.

V gene TRBV4-3 combines with J gene TRBJ2-7; D is ambiguous. Trimming left V 4 bases short and J 7 bases short, with 20 bases between. Per germline, CDR1 LGHNA and CDR2 YSLEER. CDR3 length equals 15 residues. As DNA, the CDR3 is TGCGCCAGCAGCCCCTCCGTTAGGGCAGTGGGGGAGCAGTACTTC. Residues: CASSPSVRAVGEQYF.

The CDR3 here is CASSSLAGAPDTQYF. CDR3 in DNA: TGTGCCAGCAGTTCCCTAGCGGGAGCCCCAGATACGCAGTATTTT. This chain joins TRBV27 and TRBJ2-3; 10 bases line up with TRBD2. Germline CDR1 is MNHEY and CDR2 is SMNVEV (reference sequence). J gave up 4 bases and V 4 bases, and 5 bases lay outside the gene matches. This CDR3 has 15 amino acids.

V gene TRBV13 combines with J gene TRBJ2-6, with no clear D. This CDR3 is built from 16 residues. CDR1 PRHDT and CDR2 FYEKMQ come from the germline V gene (reference sequence). V lost 6 bases and J 0 bases, leaving 12 bases between the germline ends. CDR3 protein: CASRPFGSSGANVLTF. CDR3 nucleotides: TGTGCCAGCAGACCGTTCGGTAGCTCTGGGGCCAACGTCCTGACTTTC.

The CDR3 region has the DNA TGTGCCAGCAAAGTGGGGACAGGGTATGTCGAGCAGTACTTC. This codes for CASKVGTGYVEQYF. This chain connects TRBV28 to TRBJ2-7; 9 bases are a match to TRBD1. The ends lost 7 bases at V and 6 bases at J; junction bases unmatched: 10. The CDR3 length is 14 residues. The germline gives CDR1 MDHEN, CDR2 SYDVKM.

This chain links TRBV7-8 with TRBJ1-2, with D hard to call. Germline assignment: CDR1 SGHVS and CDR2 FQNEAQ. Trimming removed 6 bases at V and 6 bases at J, with 8 bases between. This CDR3 has 11 amino acids. The CDR3 reads CASRPLNGYTF. CDR3 nucleotide sequence: TGTGCCAGCAGACCGCTCAATGGCTACACCTTC.

The chain joins TRBV28 to TRBJ2-1, with D possibly being TRBD2 (6 bases). Germline loops: CDR1 MDHEN, CDR2 SYDVKM. This CDR3 contains 16 residues. V was cut by 5 bases and J by 4 bases, with 18 bases left in between. The CDR3 sequence is CASSRRRAGPYNEQFF. CDR3 coding DNA: TGTGCCAGCAGTCGCCGTCGAGCGGGCCCATACAATGAGCAGTTCTTC. Using reference TRBV28 and TRBJ2-1 for the parts outside the CDR3, the full variable domain is DVKVTQSSRYLVKRTGEKVFLECVQDMDHENMFWYRQDPGLGLRLIYFSYDVKMKEKGDIPEGYSVSREKKERFSLILESASTNQTSMYLCASSRRRAGPYNEQFFGPGTRLTVL.

CDR3 coding DNA: TGTGCCAGCAGCTTAGGGCCAGCGGGAGCAAGGGAGACCCAGTACTTC. This encodes CASSLGPAGARETQYF. The V call is TRBV7-9, the J call TRBJ2-5, with TRBD2 matching over 8 bases. The trim removed 1 base at V and 5 bases at J, leaving 9 bases unmatched. CDR3 length: 16 residues. Germline CDR1 SEHNR, CDR2 FQNEAQ (reference sequence).

This chain uses TRBV4-1 with TRBJ2-7; the D is unclear. The V and J ends lost 1 base and 9 bases respectively, with 10 bases between them. The germline CDR1 and CDR2 sequences are MGHRA and YSYEKL. The CDR3 is made up of 12 amino acids. CDR3 DNA sequence: TGCGCCAGCAGCCAAGGGGTAGTTCCGCAGTACTTC. This gives the protein CASSQGVVPQYF.

V gene TRBV28 combines with J gene TRBJ2-1, with 7 bases identical to TRBD2. V shed 2 bases, J shed 6 bases, and the junction held 13 bases outside the gene matches. This CDR3 comprises 17 residues. Germline V lookup: CDR1 MDHEN, CDR2 SYDVKM. The CDR3 nucleotides read TGTGCCAGCAGTTTAGTCTTTGGGGGAGGGCCGGGCAATGAGCAGTTCTTC. This translates into CASSLVFGGGPGNEQFF.

The count of this clone is one. The V call is TRBV28, the J call TRBJ1-5; D not certain. The CDR3 has 14 residues. The V and J ends lost 7 bases and 1 base respectively, with 11 bases between them. CDR1 and CDR2 from the germline V gene are MDHEN and SYDVKM. The DNA for the CDR3 is TGTGCCAGCAACTTGGGAATGAGCAATCAGCCCCAGCATTTT. Translated: CASNLGMSNQPQHF. Supplemented by reference TRBV28 and TRBJ1-5, the full variable domain reads DVKVTQSSRYLVKRTGEKVFLECVQDMDHENMFWYRQDPGLGLRLIYFSYDVKMKEKGDIPEGYSVSREKKERFSLILESASTNQTSMYLCASNLGMSNQPQHFGDGTRLSIL.

The chain recombines TRBV7-9 with TRBJ2-3; D tentatively reads TRBD1 or TRBD2 (5 bases each). With 8 bases removed from V and 0 bases from J, the gap between germline ends came to 9 bases. The CDR3 loop spans 13 amino acids. Germline CDR1 SEHNR, CDR2 FQNEAQ (reference sequence). The CDR3 reads CASEGISTDTQYF. DNA for the CDR3: TGTGCCAGCGAGGGGATTAGCACAGATACGCAGTATTTT.

The J gene is TRBJ1-6, the V gene TRBV25-1, with 8 bases that match TRBD1. The CDR3 is 12 amino acids. V shed 8 bases, J shed 10 bases, and the junction held 4 bases outside the gene matches. Germline values: CDR1 MGHDK, CDR2 SYGVNS. In DNA, the CDR3 is TGTGCCAGCGGACAGGGCTACTCACCCCTCCACTTT. This encodes CASGQGYSPLHF.

The chain couples TRBV7-2 to TRBJ2-7; tentatively, D is TRBD1 (6 bases). The germline CDR1 and CDR2 sequences are SGHTA and FQGNSA. V was shortened by 4 bases and J by 2 bases, with 18 bases between the two germline ends. CDR3 length: 16 amino acids. CDR3 DNA sequence: TGTGCCAGCAGCTCCCCGCTGGACAGCTCCGCCTACGAGCAGTACTTC. Translating gives CASSSPLDSSAYEQYF. Filled out from reference TRBV7-2 and TRBJ2-7, the complete variable domain reads GAGVSQSPSNKVTEKGKDVELRCDPISGHTALYWYRQSLGQGLEFLIYFQGNSAPDKSGLPSDRFSAERTGGSVSTLTIQRTQQEDSAVYLCASSSPLDSSAYEQYFGPGTRLTVT.

There are a few counts of this clone. This chain uses TRBV4-1 with TRBJ1-1; D is unresolved. Looked up from germline, CDR1 is MGHRA and CDR2 is YSYEKL. Trimming took 4 bases from V and 0 from J, leaving 9 bases between them. The CDR3 is made up of 14 amino acids. The chain's CDR3 is CASSPRPVNTEAFF. CDR3 coding DNA: TGCGCCAGCAGCCCGCGACCTGTGAACACTGAAGCTTTCTTT.